This is a list of T cell receptor beta chains from one sample in a study of glioma-infiltrating T cells after dendritic cell vaccination. The repertoire was sequenced with immunoSEQ multiplex PCR; TCRdb's copy has only in-frame clones and lacks some. The sample lists about 95,000 clones, about 83% occurring once. The material was blood, obtained before dendritic cell vaccination. The receptors shown here come from a human donor with glioblastoma. Both conserved end residues are part of each CDR3. The D gene is left open where the match is weak. Rows give clone size only sometimes, using once, few, many, or a class for an expanded clone.

.	TRBV7-9	14	TRBD1	TRBJ1-1	CASSLTTGRTEAFF	TGTGCCAGCAGCCTGACGACAGGGCGGACTGAAGCTTTCTTT
once	TRBV19	13	.	TRBJ1-1	CASSTTADTEAFF	TGTGCCAGTAGTACGACGGCGGACACTGAAGCTTTCTTT
.	TRBV10-3	11	.	TRBJ2-5	CATAGGETQYF	TGTGCCACCGCGGGCGGTGAGACCCAGTACTTC
.	TRBV10-2	13	.	TRBJ1-3	CASGWDTGNTIYF	TGCGCCAGCGGGTGGGACACTGGAAACACCATATATTTT
.	TRBV5-6	15	TRBD1	TRBJ2-2	CASSLWDSYTGELFF	TGTGCCAGCAGCTTGTGGGACAGTTACACCGGGGAGCTGTTTTTT
.	TRBV7-2	16	.	TRBJ2-1	CASSYYRASRGNEQFF	TGTGCCAGCAGCTATTACAGGGCCAGCCGGGGCAATGAGCAGTTCTTC
.	TRBV2	11	.	TRBJ2-5	CASSEAFDQYF	TGTGCCAGCAGTGAGGCCTTTGACCAGTACTTC
.	TRBV9	14	.	TRBJ1-2	CASSVVSGNYGYIF	TGTGCCAGCAGCGTAGTATCGGGGAACTATGGCTACATCTTC
.	TRBV4-2	19	TRBD1	TRBJ1-5	CASSQGQGARDRAYQPQHF	TGTGCCAGCAGCCAAGGCCAGGGGGCACGGGACAGGGCCTACCAGCCCCAGCATTTT
.	TRBV25-1	11	.	TRBJ1-2	CASNGLYGYTF	TGTGCCAGCAACGGTCTCTATGGCTACACCTTC
.	TRBV5-4	15	TRBD2	TRBJ2-3	CASSSPGGAEDTQYF	TGTGCCAGCAGCTCGCCCGGGGGGGCAGAAGATACGCAGTATTTT
.	TRBV30	15	.	TRBJ1-4	CAGGREGPTNEKLFF	TGTGCCGGAGGGAGGGAGGGCCCAACTAATGAAAAACTGTTTTTT
.	TRBV5-1	17	TRBD1	TRBJ2-7	CASSPNSGTGGSYEQYF	TGCGCCAGCAGCCCGAACTCCGGGACAGGGGGCTCCTACGAGCAGTACTTC
.	TRBV12-2	16	.	TRBJ1-6	CASRTTGCAYNSPLHF	TGTGCAAGTCGTACTACAGGGTGCGCCTATAATTCACCCCTCCACTTT
.	TRBV4-1	14	TRBD1	TRBJ1-1	CASSPTGVKTEAFF	TGCGCCAGCAGCCCGACAGGGGTTAAGACTGAAGCTTTCTTT
.	TRBV10-3	13	TRBD1	TRBJ2-5	CAISTGGVETQYF	TGTGCCATCAGTACAGGGGGAGTAGAGACCCAGTACTTC
.	TRBV11-2	13	.	TRBJ1-1	CASSLRYGAEAFF	TGTGCCAGCAGCTTACGATACGGAGCTGAAGCTTTCTTT
.	TRBV19	15	.	TRBJ2-2	CAGGTGSKNTGELFF	TGTGCCGGGGGAACCGGGAGTAAGAACACCGGGGAGCTGTTTTTT
.	TRBV27	14	.	TRBJ2-2	CASSPYFPTGELFF	TGTGCCAGCAGTCCCTACTTTCCCACCGGGGAGCTGTTTTTT
.	TRBV19	13	.	TRBJ1-1	CASSTRENTEAFF	TGTGCCAGTAGTACCCGGGAGAACACTGAAGCTTTCTTT
.	TRBV5-4	13	.	TRBJ1-1	CASSRGGGPEAFF	TGTGCCAGCAGCCGAGGGGGGGGGCCTGAAGCTTTCTTT
.	TRBV5-1	13	TRBD1	TRBJ2-5	CASSLGQGETQYF	TGCGCCAGCAGCTTGGGACAGGGGGAGACCCAGTACTTC